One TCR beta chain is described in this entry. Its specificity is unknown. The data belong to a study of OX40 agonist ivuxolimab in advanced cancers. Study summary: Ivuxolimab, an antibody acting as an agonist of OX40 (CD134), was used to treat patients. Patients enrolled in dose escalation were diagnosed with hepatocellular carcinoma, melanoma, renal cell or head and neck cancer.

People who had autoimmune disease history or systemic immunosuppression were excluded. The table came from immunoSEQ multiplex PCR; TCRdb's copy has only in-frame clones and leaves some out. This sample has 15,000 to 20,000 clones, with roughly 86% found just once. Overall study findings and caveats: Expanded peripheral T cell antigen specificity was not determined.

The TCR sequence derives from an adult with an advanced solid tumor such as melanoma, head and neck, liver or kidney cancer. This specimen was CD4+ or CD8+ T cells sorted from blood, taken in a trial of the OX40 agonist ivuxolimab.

The CDR3 reads CSVGTFQETQYF. CDR3 sequence (DNA): TGCAGCGTCGGGACCTTTCAAGAGACCCAGTACTTC. The J gene is TRBJ2-5, the V gene TRBV29-1; either TRBD1 or TRBD2 may supply D (5 bases each). The CDR3 loop spans 12 amino acids. With 6 bases removed from V and 2 bases from J, the gap between germline ends came to 10 bases. CDR1 is SQVTM and CDR2 is ANQGSEA in the germline V gene.